The clone carrying this T cell receptor beta chain was recorded a few times. What it binds is not known. CDR1 is KGHDR, CDR2 SFDVKD, per germline. The CDR3 is 14 residues long. V lost 6 bases, J lost 1 base, and 11 bases lay in between. The entry originates in a study of T cells in Graves' hyperthyroidism and ophthalmopathy. Broader study findings: In validation, the model predicted ophthalmopathy. These predictions came a median about 6 months before onset.

From RNA transcripts, TCR beta CDR3 regions were amplified. The study used the HTBI primer set for a first-round RT-PCR of the TCR CDR3. A single record per CDR3 protein comes from TCRdb applying MiXCR to the multiplex PCR reads. The sample records roughly 400,000 distinct CDR3 sequences, 20% to 25% being singletons. Newly diagnosed hyperthyroidism patients aged 18 to 65 years had disease lasting under 2 months. The diagnostic basis comprised clinical symptoms, serum thyroxine and TRAb, thyroid ultrasound and orbital computed tomography. PBMCs were sourced from around 10 ml fresh peripheral blood. The receptor was isolated from a man between 50 and 59 years old with Graves' hyperthyroidism. Sample: blood. This chain uses TRBV24-1 with TRBJ1-1; tentatively, D is TRBD1 (6 bases). The CDR3 reads CATSSGHRNTEAFF. Here the CDR3 DNA reads TGTGCCACCAGTTCGGGACACAGGAACACTGAAGCTTTCTTT.